Each of the 7 T cell receptor beta chains below was sequenced from the same sample in a study of cytomegalovirus exposure and HLA in healthy donors. 60 Vbeta and 13 Jbeta primers were used in PCR. The repertoire was sequenced with immunoSEQ multiplex PCR; TCRdb's copy has only in-frame clones and lacks some. Of about 120,000 clones in the sample, under 85% were seen once. The specimen sequenced was PBMCs. The source is a man between 35 and 55 years old in good health and CMV-seropositive.

In this sample, this clone turned up a few times. The genes are TRBV28 and TRBJ2-7; D is perhaps TRBD1 (7 bases). The CDR3 consists of 14 residues. Germline CDR1 reads MDHEN; CDR2 reads SYDVKM. Trimming shortened V by 7 bases and J by 1 base, and 14 bases separated the two germline ends. In nucleotides, the CDR3 is TGTGCCAGCAACCCCCAGGGGGGATCCTACGAGCAGTACTTC. Its protein is CASNPQGGSYEQYF.

The chain uses TRBV5-4 and TRBJ2-2; TRBD1 aligns across 9 bases. This CDR3 has 17 amino acids. In germline, CDR1 is SGHNT, CDR2 YYREEE (reference sequence). J lost 5 bases, V lost 4 bases, and 12 bases had no gene match. The CDR3 is CASSDGGQGLKTGELFF. The CDR3 DNA follows: TGTGCCAGCAGCGACGGGGGACAGGGCTTAAAAACCGGGGAGCTGTTTTTT.

Only one count was recorded for this clone. The chain uses TRBV7-2 and TRBJ2-1; possibly TRBD1 for D (5 bases). The CDR3 has 13 amino acids. V lost 5 bases and J lost 5, with 10 bases in between. Germline assignment: CDR1 SGHTA and CDR2 FQGNSA. DNA of the CDR3: TGTGCCAGCAGCCGCGACAGTGACAATGAGCAGTTCTTC. Amino acids: CASSRDSDNEQFF.

As for this clone: An end of the junction does not agree with germline; a read error may underlie this. The rearrangement joins TRBV7-9 to TRBJ2-7; D is ambiguous. This CDR3 comprises 12 residues. The V gene's germline CDR1 is SEHNR and CDR2 FQNEAQ (reference sequence). The CDR3: CSSSLSAYEQYF. Written as DNA, the CDR3 is TGTTCCAGCAGCTTGTCGGCCTACGAGCAGTACTTC.

The genes are TRBV6-5 and TRBJ1-2; 7 bases align to TRBD1. Germline CDR1 is MNHEY and CDR2 is SVGAGI. CDR3 length: 12 residues. V was pared by 7 bases and J by 6 bases, with 5 bases of the junction left unmatched. The CDR3 region is CASILTGNGYTF. CDR3 bases: TGTGCCAGCATCCTGACAGGGAATGGCTACACCTTC.

The chain employs TRBV15 and TRBJ1-4; tentatively, D is TRBD1 (6 bases). The germline gives CDR1 LNHNV, CDR2 YYDKDF (reference sequence). The CDR3 covers 16 residues. V lost 2 bases, J lost 7 bases, and 17 bases lay in between. The CDR3 is CATSRITGSSLEKLFF. Written as DNA, the CDR3 is TGTGCCACCAGCAGAATAACAGGGTCTTCTCTTGAAAAACTGTTTTTT.

The chain couples TRBV15 to TRBJ1-2; D is undetermined. Germline V lookup: CDR1 LNHNV, CDR2 YYDKDF (reference sequence). Trimming cost V 0 bases and J 2 bases, with 4 bases left between them. CDR3 length: 13 amino acids. The CDR3 nucleotides are TGTGCCACCAGCAGAGATCTGAACTATGGCTACACCTTC. Amino acid sequence: CATSRDLNYGYTF.